The 3 T cell receptor beta chains given below trace back to one sample, sequenced in a study of Ad26.COV2.S vaccination and SARS-CoV-2 variants. Assay: immunoSEQ multiplex PCR; the TCRdb copy retains only in-frame clones and omits some. The sample comprises 350,000 to 400,000 clones, 89% of which are singletons, and under 2% rests with the top ten. As for treatment: about 20 received Ad26.COV2.S at low or high dose, single or two shots; about 5 received placebo; per-sample allocation not given. Material that was analyzed had been drawn on day 63 after the first vaccine or placebo injection. The source material was peripheral blood, sampled in a trial of Ad26.COV2.S vaccine versus placebo. The origin of the receptors is a person aged 18-65 years who received the Ad26.COV2.S COVID-19 vaccine or a placebo.

The gene calls are TRBV7-2 and TRBJ2-2, with D possibly matching TRBD1 (6 bases). The CDR3 covers 13 residues. V was shortened by 5 bases and J by 8 bases, with 12 bases between the two germline ends. The germline V gene has CDR1 SGHTA and CDR2 FQGNSA. The CDR3 DNA sequence: TGTGCCAGCAGCGTCACAGGGATGGGGGAGCTGTTTTTT. Translated: CASSVTGMGELFF.

The rearrangement links TRBV5-1 to TRBJ2-1; TRBD2 aligns across 12 bases. V trimming: 4 bases; J trimming: 9 bases; junction bases outside the gene matches: 8. The germline gives CDR1 SGHRS, CDR2 YFSETQ. The CDR3 is 15 residues long. In DNA, the CDR3 is TGCGCCAGCAGCCCGGGACTAGCGGGTCGGGGTGAGCAGTTCTTC. Translation gives CASSPGLAGRGEQFF.

The genes are TRBV7-8 and TRBJ1-5; the D is unclear. The CDR3 extends over 14 amino acids. Trimming stripped 5 bases from V and 11 bases from J, with 19 bases between. CDR1 is SGHVS, CDR2 FQNEAQ, per germline. CDR3 in DNA: TGTGCCAGCAGCCCCCTTGAGGGAGAGATCGCCCAGCATTTT. This encodes CASSPLEGEIAQHF.